A selection of T cell receptor beta chains follows, all from one sample in a study of blood T cell repertoires in COVID-19. The method was immunoSEQ multiplex PCR; TCRdb's version includes in-frame clones alone and lacks a portion of them. Here the sample spans tens of thousands of clones, approximately 80% being singletons. Sequenced: peripheral blood. The receptors shown here come from a man in his 70s with active or convalescent COVID-19. Each CDR3 is given with its conserved first and last residue. The order of the fields is D gene, J gene, V gene, clone size, CDR3 DNA, CDR3 protein. The D gene is left open where the match is weak. Clone size is given for some rows only: seen once, a few or many times, or a class if the clone is expanded.

- | TRBJ2-7 | TRBV6-5 | - | TGTGCCAGCAGCCCCGCGGGGAGACCCTACGAGCAGTACTTC | CASSPAGRPYEQYF
TRBD1 | TRBJ1-5 | TRBV7-6 | - | TGTGCCAGCAGCTCTACAGGGGGCATGGGTCAGCCCCAGCATTTT | CASSSTGGMGQPQHF
TRBD1 | TRBJ2-6 | TRBV4-1 | - | TGCGCCAGCAGCCATGGGCAGGGGGCGCCTGGGGCCAACGTCCTGACTTTC | CASSHGQGAPGANVLTF
TRBD1 | TRBJ1-6 | TRBV7-3 | - | TGTGCCAGCAGCTTATCCGAGGGGGCTGGACCCCTCCACTTT | CASSLSEGAGPLHF
- | TRBJ1-2 | TRBV20-1 | - | TGCAGTGCTAGCAGGGGCTATGGCTACACCTTC | CSASRGYGYTF
TRBD1 | TRBJ1-6 | TRBV3-1/TRBV3-2 | - | TGTGCCAGCAGCGCATACTATACAGGGGCGAGTTCACCCCTCCACTTT | CASSAYYTGASSPLHF
TRBD1 | TRBJ1-6 | TRBV6-5 | - | TGTGCCAGCAGCCAAGGACAGGGTGATTCACCCCTCCACTTT | CASSQGQGDSPLHF
TRBD1 | TRBJ2-7 | TRBV4-1 | once | TGCGCCAGCAGCTCCGGGACAGGGACGTACGAGCAGTACTTC | CASSSGTGTYEQYF
- | TRBJ2-7 | TRBV2 | - | TGTGCCAGCAGTGTTGGGCTAGCCGCCTACGAGCAGTACTTC | CASSVGLAAYEQYF
- | TRBJ2-1 | TRBV30 | - | TGTGCCTCCACAGTGCCCCGATGGAGGGGCAATGAGCAGTTCTTC | CASTVPRWRGNEQFF
TRBD1 | TRBJ2-3 | TRBV25-1 | - | TGTGCCAGCAGTGTGAGGACAGGGTTGGGGACAGATACGCAGTATTTT | CASSVRTGLGTDTQYF
TRBD1 | TRBJ1-2 | TRBV20-1 | - | TGCAGTTGGGACAGGGCCTATGGCTACACCTTC | CSWDRAYGYTF
- | TRBJ2-7 | TRBV27 | - | TGTGCCAGCAGTTTAAGGTGGGATAGCGAGCAATACTTC | CASSLRWDSEQYF
- | TRBJ1-5 | TRBV3-1/TRBV3-2 | - | TGTGCCAGCAGCCAAGGCGGTCCCAATCAGCCCCAGCATTTT | CASSQGGPNQPQHF
- | TRBJ1-1 | TRBV29-1 | - | TGCAGCACCAGGGTTCCCGGGCCGAGTGAAGCTTTCTTT | CSTRVPGPSEAFF
- | TRBJ2-2 | TRBV5-1 | few | TGCGCCAGCAGCTTGGACAGGGTCCGCACCGGGGAGCTGTTTTTT | CASSLDRVRTGELFF
- | TRBJ1-2 | TRBV30 | - | TGTGCCTGGAGTGACAGGAATAGGGGCTACACCTTC | CAWSDRNRGYTF
- | TRBJ1-3 | TRBV6-5 | - | TGTGCCAGCAGTTTCCAGGGTTCTGGAAACACCATATATTTT | CASSFQGSGNTIYF
- | TRBJ2-3 | TRBV3-1/TRBV3-2 | - | TGTGCCAGCAGCGAAGTGAGCGGCACAGATACGCAGTATTTT | CASSEVSGTDTQYF
- | TRBJ2-1 | TRBV28 | medium-sized | TGTGCCAGCAGTACAGGGAGCTCCTACAATGAGCAGTTCTTC | CASSTGSSYNEQFF
TRBD1 | TRBJ2-7 | TRBV4-2 | few | TGTGCCAGCAGCGAACAAGGACAGGGGGTTTACGAGCAGTACTTC | CASSEQGQGVYEQYF
- | TRBJ1-1 | TRBV20-1 | - | TGCAGTGCCCGGGACAACCGGAAGACTTTCTTT | CSARDNRKTFF
- | TRBJ2-5 | TRBV9 | - | TGTGCCAGCAGCGTAGGGGGTTGGCGGGAACTCGGGGAGACCCAGTACTTC | CASSVGGWRELGETQYF
- | TRBJ1-5 | TRBV19 | - | TGTGCCAGTAGTACTTTTGGGGGCGTTCAGCCCCAGCATTTT | CASSTFGGVQPQHF
TRBD1 | TRBJ1-2 | TRBV19 | - | TGTGCCAGTACGGACAGGGGGCTGGATGGCTACACCTTC | CASTDRGLDGYTF
TRBD1 | TRBJ2-7 | TRBV5-6 | once | TGTGCCAGCAGCCTGCTGGGACAGGGGGTGTACGAGCAGTACTTC | CASSLLGQGVYEQYF
- | TRBJ1-5 | TRBV28 | once | TGTGCCAGCAGTTTTTCGGGGGGTCGGCAGCCCCAGCATTTT | CASSFSGGRQPQHF
- | TRBJ2-7 | TRBV11-2 | - | TGTGCCAGCAGCCCACAAGGGGACGAGCAGTACTTC | CASSPQGDEQYF
TRBD1 | TRBJ1-5 | TRBV27 | - | TGTGCCAGCAGCTTGGGACAGGGGATGCATCAGCCCCAGCATTTT | CASSLGQGMHQPQHF
TRBD1 | TRBJ2-7 | TRBV7-9 | medium-sized | TGTGCCAGCAGCCCATCCGGACAGGGTGTTCGCGAGCAGTACTTC | CASSPSGQGVREQYF
- | TRBJ1-6 | TRBV30 | - | TGTGCCTGGAGTGCAGGACACGAAAATTCACCCCTCCACTTT | CAWSAGHENSPLHF
TRBD2 | TRBJ2-1 | TRBV7-3 | - | TGTGCCAGCAGCTTCGGGGGGACTAGCCGCAATGAGCAGTTCTTC | CASSFGGTSRNEQFF
- | TRBJ2-5 | TRBV2 | once | TGTGCCAGCAGTGGAGAAGAGACCCAGTACTTC | CASSGEETQYF
- | TRBJ1-5 | TRBV2 | - | TGTGCCAGCAGATCAGGGGAGAGGCAGCCCCAGCATTTT | CASRSGERQPQHF
TRBD1 | TRBJ1-1 | TRBV5-1 | few | TGCGCCAGCAGCGTTACAGGGGGCGCGGGAACTGAAGCTTTCTTT | CASSVTGGAGTEAFF
TRBD2 | TRBJ2-5 | TRBV12-5 | few | TGTGCTAGTGGTTTGGCAACCATTCCGGGACTAGCGGGGGCCCCAGGGGAGACCCAGTACTTC | CASGLATIPGLAGAPGETQYF
TRBD1 | TRBJ2-7 | TRBV9 | - | TGTGCCAGCAGCGTGTCCGGACAGGTTCCGACCTACGAGCAGTACTTC | CASSVSGQVPTYEQYF
- | TRBJ2-2 | TRBV5-4 | few | TGTGCCAGCAGCGTCCGGACAGCGAACACCGGGGAGCTGTTTTTT | CASSVRTANTGELFF
- | TRBJ2-3 | TRBV19 | - | TGTGCCAGTAGTATCGGGACTGGAGATACAGATACGCAGTATTTT | CASSIGTGDTDTQYF
TRBD1 | TRBJ1-1 | TRBV10-2 | - | TGCGCCAGCAGTGACGACAGGGGGACTGAAGCTTTCTTT | CASSDDRGTEAFF
- | TRBJ2-4 | TRBV6-5 | - | TGTGCCAGCAGGGGCAGGGGCCGGGACATTCAGTACTTC | CASRGRGRDIQYF